Each of the 21 T cell receptor beta chains below was sequenced from the same sample in a study of T cell repertoires in ileal Crohn's disease. Indicated time point: inflamed ileum from the surgical specimen. Generated by immunoSEQ multiplex PCR, the TCRdb table keeps only in-frame clones and is missing some. The table records 16,000 or so clones, about 92% of them present only once. The sample consisted of ileal tissue. The origin of the receptors is an adult with Crohn's disease.

The V call is TRBV5-4, the J call TRBJ2-1, with D uncertain. In germline, CDR1 is SGHNT, CDR2 YYREEE (reference sequence). The CDR3 is 14 amino acids. The V end lost 4 bases, the J end lost 3 bases, and 11 bases lay between the germline ends. This CDR3 reads CASSPPESYNEQFF. CDR3 bases: TGTGCCAGCAGCCCCCCGGAAAGCTACAATGAGCAGTTCTTC. Combining the CDR3 with reference TRBV5-4 and TRBJ2-1 gives the whole variable domain ETGVTQSPTHLIKTRGQQVTLRCSSQSGHNTVSWYQQALGQGPQFIFQYYREEENGRGNFPPRFSGLQFPNYSSELNVNALELDDSALYLCASSPPESYNEQFFGPGTRLTVL.

V gene TRBV21-1 combines with J gene TRBJ1-4; the table's D call of TRBD1 was not tested on the DNA. TRBV21-1 is flagged as a pseudogene. CDR3 length: 13 residues. The CDR3 coding sequence is TGTGCCAGCCCAGACAGGGGCGAGGAAAAACTGTTTTTT. Its protein product is CASPDRGEEKLFF.

The J gene is TRBJ2-3, the V gene TRBV5-4; tentative D call: TRBD1 (5 bases). V lost 0 bases, J lost 2 bases, and 7 bases lay in between. This CDR3 region has 14 residues. Germline V gene lookup returns CDR1 SGHNT and CDR2 YYREEE (reference sequence). The CDR3 nucleotides are TGTGCCAGCAGCTTGGACAGGTTCACAGATACGCAGTATTTT. Protein sequence: CASSLDRFTDTQYF.

This chain joins TRBV5-4 and TRBJ2-1, with D possibly TRBD2 on 5 matching bases. V gave up 4 bases and J gave up 4 bases, with 21 bases separating them. CDR1 and CDR2 (germline): SGHNT, YYREEE (reference sequence). There are 17 residues in the CDR3. CDR3 loop: CASSNFRERTLYNEQFF. DNA of the CDR3: TGTGCCAGCAGCAATTTCCGGGAAAGGACTTTATACAATGAGCAGTTCTTC. Supplemented by reference TRBV5-4 and TRBJ2-1, the full variable domain reads ETGVTQSPTHLIKTRGQQVTLRCSSQSGHNTVSWYQQALGQGPQFIFQYYREEENGRGNFPPRFSGLQFPNYSSELNVNALELDDSALYLCASSNFRERTLYNEQFFGPGTRLTVL.

This chain joins TRBV29-1 and TRBJ1-1; perhaps TRBD1 as D (6 bases). The germline CDR1 and CDR2 sequences are SQVTM and ANQGSEA. The CDR3 contains 13 residues. The ends were cut back, 5 bases at V and 5 bases at J, with 15 bases in the middle. CDR3 region: CSVLRGAITEAFF. The CDR3 nucleotides are TGCAGCGTTTTGCGGGGGGCTATTACTGAAGCTTTCTTT.

The chain uses TRBV27 and TRBJ2-5, with no clear D. The V end was cut by 5 bases, the J end by 2 bases, with 15 bases between. The CDR3 has 15 amino acids. Germline CDR1 MNHEY, CDR2 SMNVEV (reference sequence). As DNA, the CDR3 is TGTGCCAGCAGTCCCCCCGGTTTGGGTCAAGAGACCCAGTACTTC. It specifies CASSPPGLGQETQYF.

The J gene is TRBJ2-2, the V gene TRBV7-2, with 7 bases aligning to TRBD1. The CDR3 loop spans 15 amino acids. Germline V CDR1 and CDR2: SGHTA, FQGNSA. V lost 1 base to trimming and J lost 6 bases; unmatched junction nucleotides: 5. The chain's CDR3 is CASSLGVTGAGELFF. The CDR3 nucleotides read TGTGCCAGCAGCTTAGGGGTTACAGGGGCCGGGGAGCTGTTTTTT.

The V gene is TRBV7-9, the J gene TRBJ1-2; D is uncertain. Germline V CDR1 and CDR2: SEHNR, FQNEAQ (reference sequence). The CDR3 has 14 residues. V was trimmed by 5 bases and J by 3 bases, leaving 13 bases between them. The CDR3 bases are TGTGCCAGCAGCCATACTTTAGTACACTATGGCTACACCTTC. This sequence encodes CASSHTLVHYGYTF.

V is TRBV7-9 and J is TRBJ2-3; unclear D gene. Germline CDR1 reads SEHNR; CDR2 reads FQNEAQ (reference sequence). The CDR3 runs 16 residues. V was clipped by 1 base and J by 0 bases, with 11 bases between them. The CDR3 bases are TGTGCCAGCAGCTTAGGGTCTACTGCTAGCACAGATACGCAGTATTTT. Translation: CASSLGSTASTDTQYF.

This sequence joins TRBV19 and TRBJ2-3; 12 bases agree with TRBD2. Germline loops: CDR1 LNHDA, CDR2 SQIVND (reference sequence). The V segment lost 4 bases and the J segment 1 base; nucleotides outside the gene matches: 0. The CDR3 loop spans 15 amino acids. The CDR3 DNA sequence: TGTGCCAGTAGTACTAGCGGGGGGGGCACAGATACGCAGTATTTT. Residues: CASSTSGGGTDTQYF.

This clone appeared once. This chain links TRBV19 with TRBJ1-5; 10 positions match TRBD1. The CDR3 totals 13 residues. V gave up 9 bases and J gave up 6 bases; unmatched junction bases: 5. CDR1 is LNHDA and CDR2 is SQIVND in the germline V gene (reference sequence). CDR3 residues: CARGQGRTQPQHF. CDR3 bases: TGTGCCAGGGGACAGGGGAGGACTCAGCCCCAGCATTTT. Full variable domain (missing parts from reference TRBV19 and TRBJ1-5): DGGITQSPKYLFRKEGQNVTLSCEQNLNHDAMYWYRQDPGQGLRLIYYSQIVNDFQKGDIAEGYSVSREKKESFPLTVTSAQKNPTAFYLCARGQGRTQPQHFGDGTRLSIL.

CDR3 in amino acids: CASSQTQGVESEQYF. In nucleotides, the CDR3 is TGTGCCAGCAGCCAGACCCAGGGGGTCGAGAGCGAGCAGTACTTC. The J gene is TRBJ2-7, the V gene TRBV7-9, with TRBD1 identical over 7 bases. V shed 5 bases and J 6 bases; nucleotides not matched to a gene: 13. Germline assignment: CDR1 SEHNR and CDR2 FQNEAQ (reference sequence). This CDR3 is 15 amino acids long. The whole variable domain, remainder taken from reference TRBV7-9 and TRBJ2-7, is DTGVSQNPRHKITKRGQNVTFRCDPISEHNRLYWYRQTLGQGPEFLTYFQNEAQLEKSRLLSDRFSAERPKGSFSTLEIQRTEQGDSAMYLCASSQTQGVESEQYFGPGTRLTVT.

This chain links TRBV9 with TRBJ2-3, with 12 nucleotides matching TRBD2. Per the germline V gene, CDR1 is SGDLS and CDR2 is YYNGEE. The V and J ends lost 3 bases and 1 base, in that order; junction bases with no gene match: 6. The CDR3 is 17 residues long. CDR3: CASSAARLAGGTDTQYF. The CDR3 DNA follows: TGTGCCAGCAGCGCGGCGAGACTAGCGGGGGGCACAGATACGCAGTATTTT.

This clone was seen a few times. J is TRBJ1-2 and V is TRBV6-4, with D hard to call. The CDR3 covers 14 residues. V was cut by 4 bases and J by 4 bases, with 13 bases left in between. The germline V gene has CDR1 MRHNA and CDR2 SNTAGT. The DNA for the CDR3 is TGTGCCAGCAGTGTCGAACCTACTTCCTATGGCTACACCTTC. This encodes CASSVEPTSYGYTF.

The chain links TRBV19 to TRBJ1-2; weak D call: TRBD1 (5 bases). The V end lost 4 bases, the J end lost 8 bases, and 20 bases lay between the germline ends. The CDR3 spans 15 residues. Germline values: CDR1 LNHDA, CDR2 SQIVND (reference sequence). CDR3 DNA: TGTGCCAGTAGTAAGGGAAGGGGCAGCCCTACGGGCTACACCTTC. As protein: CASSKGRGSPTGYTF.

The chain joins TRBV4-1 to TRBJ2-5, with a possible D match to TRBD2 (5 bases). Germline V gene sequence: CDR1 MGHRA, CDR2 YSYEKL. Deletions cut 0 bases from V and 9 bases from J, with 20 bases between. There are 16 residues in the CDR3. The CDR3 nucleotides are TGCGCCAGCAGCCAAGAAAGGACTTTACCCGAGAGGGCCCAGTACTTC. Its translation: CASSQERTLPERAQYF.

The chain is built from TRBV20-1 and TRBJ2-3, with D hard to call. V lost 3 bases, J lost 4 bases, and 5 bases lay in between. Germline-derived CDR1 and CDR2 are DFQATT and SNEGSKA (reference sequence). The CDR3 extends over 11 amino acids. The CDR3 DNA reads TGCAGTGCTAGCCGATCAGATACGCAGTATTTT. Translated, it gives CSASRSDTQYF.

J is TRBJ2-7 and V is TRBV7-9, with TRBD2 as a possible D gene (5 bases). CDR1 and CDR2 (germline): SEHNR, FQNEAQ (reference sequence). V shed 5 bases and J shed 12 bases, with 29 bases lying between them. The CDR3 is 16 residues long. The CDR3: CASSKTSGNSPPLRYF. CDR3 sequence (DNA): TGTGCCAGCAGCAAAACCTCGGGAAATAGTCCGCCGCTGAGGTACTTC.

The chain couples TRBV29-1 to TRBJ1-2; D not certain. Germline CDR1 and CDR2: SQVTM and ANQGSEA. The CDR3 has 12 amino acids. V gave up 2 bases and J gave up 5 bases, with 9 bases separating them. CDR3 protein: CSVESRSYGYTF. CDR3 in DNA: TGCAGCGTTGAAAGCCGGTCGTATGGCTACACCTTC.

Only one count was recorded for this clone. This chain joins TRBV5-6 and TRBJ2-7, with 7 bases lining up with TRBD1. The CDR3 spans 17 residues. Germline CDR1 reads SGHDT; CDR2 reads YYEEEE. With V trimmed by 4 bases and J by 0 bases, 13 bases remained unmatched. CDR3 loop: CASSEGPKRGPSYEQYF. CDR3 in DNA: TGTGCCAGCAGCGAGGGGCCTAAGAGGGGGCCCTCCTACGAGCAGTACTTC.

The CDR3 here is CASTTGRQPQHF. The DNA of the CDR3 is TGTGCCAGCACGACAGGGCGCCAGCCCCAGCATTTT. The rearrangement links TRBV27 to TRBJ1-5, with 7 bases that match TRBD1. This CDR3 has 12 amino acids. The junction had 4 bases not matched to a gene; V was cut back by 7 bases and J by 7 bases. Germline V lookup: CDR1 MNHEY, CDR2 SMNVEV (reference sequence).